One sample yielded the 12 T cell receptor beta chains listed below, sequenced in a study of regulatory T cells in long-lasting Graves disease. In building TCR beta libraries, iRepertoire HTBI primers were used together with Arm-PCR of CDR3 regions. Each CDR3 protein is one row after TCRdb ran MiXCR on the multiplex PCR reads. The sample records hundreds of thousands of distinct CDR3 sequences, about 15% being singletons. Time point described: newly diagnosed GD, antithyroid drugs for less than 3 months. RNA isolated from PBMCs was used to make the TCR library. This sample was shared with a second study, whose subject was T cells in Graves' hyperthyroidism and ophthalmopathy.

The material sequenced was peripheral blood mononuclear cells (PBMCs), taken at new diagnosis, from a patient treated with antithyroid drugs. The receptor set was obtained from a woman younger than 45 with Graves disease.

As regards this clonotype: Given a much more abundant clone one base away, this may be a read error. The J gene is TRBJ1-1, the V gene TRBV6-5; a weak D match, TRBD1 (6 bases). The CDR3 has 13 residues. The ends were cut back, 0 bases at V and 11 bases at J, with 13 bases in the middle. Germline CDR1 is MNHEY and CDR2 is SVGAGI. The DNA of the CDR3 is TGTGCCAGCAGTTACTCGGGGGGCCGAGACGCTTTCTTT. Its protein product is CASSYSGGRDAFF.

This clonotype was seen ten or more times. The CDR3 spells CASSGTGKSGELFF. CDR3 in DNA: TGTGCCAGCAGCGGGACAGGGAAGTCCGGGGAGCTGTTTTTT. The chain carries TRBV12-3 or TRBV12-4 and TRBJ2-2; 9 positions match TRBD1. This CDR3 spans 14 amino acids. V dropped 6 bases and J dropped 6; count of bases not matched to a gene: 5.

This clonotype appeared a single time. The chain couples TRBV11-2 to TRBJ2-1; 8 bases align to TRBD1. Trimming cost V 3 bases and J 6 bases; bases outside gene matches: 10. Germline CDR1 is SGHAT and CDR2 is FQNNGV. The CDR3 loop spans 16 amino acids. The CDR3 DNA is TGTGCCAGCAGCTTCAGGGGGGACAGGCTATTCAATGAGCAGTTCTTC. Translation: CASSFRGDRLFNEQFF.

The CDR3 nucleotides are TGTGCCTGGAGTCCCCACCCCTACGAGCAGTACTTC. It codes for CAWSPHPYEQYF. The rearrangement links TRBV30 to TRBJ2-7; no reliable D call. Trimming removed 2 bases at V and 2 bases at J, with 7 bases between. Germline lookup yields CDR1 GTSNPN and CDR2 SVGIG (reference sequence). The CDR3 contains 12 residues.

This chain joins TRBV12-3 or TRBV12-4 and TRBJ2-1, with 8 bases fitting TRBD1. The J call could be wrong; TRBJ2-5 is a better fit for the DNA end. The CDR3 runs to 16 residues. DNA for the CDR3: TGTGCCAGCAGGACCCCAGGGGGCGGAGGGGGGGAGACCCAGTACTTC. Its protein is CASRTPGGGGGETQYF.

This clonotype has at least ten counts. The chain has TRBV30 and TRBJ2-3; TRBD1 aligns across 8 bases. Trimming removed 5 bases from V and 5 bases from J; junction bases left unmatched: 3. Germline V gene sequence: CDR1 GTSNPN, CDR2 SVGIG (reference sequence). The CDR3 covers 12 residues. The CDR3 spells CAWGTGGDTQYF. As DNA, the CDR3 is TGTGCCTGGGGGACAGGAGGAGATACGCAGTATTTT. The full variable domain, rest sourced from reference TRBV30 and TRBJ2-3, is SQTIHQWPATLVQPVGSPLSLECTVEGTSNPNLYWYRQAAGRGLQLLFYSVGIGQISSEVPQNLSASRPQDRQFILSSKKLLLSDSGFYLCAWGTGGDTQYFGPGTRLTVL.

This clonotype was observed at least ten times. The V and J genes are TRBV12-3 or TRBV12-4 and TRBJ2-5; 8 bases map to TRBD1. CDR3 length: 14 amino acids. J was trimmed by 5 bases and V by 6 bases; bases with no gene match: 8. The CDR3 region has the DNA TGTGCCAGCAGCTTTGGGACAGGCGGCGAGACCCAGTACTTC. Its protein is CASSFGTGGETQYF.

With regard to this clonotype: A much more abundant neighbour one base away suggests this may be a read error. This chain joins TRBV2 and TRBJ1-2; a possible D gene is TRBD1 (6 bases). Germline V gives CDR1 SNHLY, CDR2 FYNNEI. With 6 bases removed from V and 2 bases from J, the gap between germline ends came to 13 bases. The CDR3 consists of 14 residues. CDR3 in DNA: TGTGCCAGCAGGGCCGGGACAAGGAACTATGGCTACACCTTC. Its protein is CASRAGTRNYGYTF.

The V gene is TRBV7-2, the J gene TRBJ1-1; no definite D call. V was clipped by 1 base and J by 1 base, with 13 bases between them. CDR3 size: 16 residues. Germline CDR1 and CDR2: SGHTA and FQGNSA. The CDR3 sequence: CASSLVFRWENTEAFF. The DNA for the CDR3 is TGTGCCAGCAGCTTAGTTTTCCGGTGGGAGAACACTGAAGCTTTCTTT.

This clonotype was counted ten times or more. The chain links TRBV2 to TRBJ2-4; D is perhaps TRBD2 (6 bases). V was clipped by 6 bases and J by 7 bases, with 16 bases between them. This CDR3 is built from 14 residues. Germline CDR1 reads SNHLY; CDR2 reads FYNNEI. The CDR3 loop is CASRGPRDSNIQYF. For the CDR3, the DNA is TGTGCCAGCAGGGGCCCGAGGGACTCGAACATTCAGTACTTC.

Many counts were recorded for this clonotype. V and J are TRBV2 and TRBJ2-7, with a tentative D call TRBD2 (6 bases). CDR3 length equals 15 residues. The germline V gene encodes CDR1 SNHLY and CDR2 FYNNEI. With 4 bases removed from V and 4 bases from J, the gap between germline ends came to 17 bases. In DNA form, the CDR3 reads TGTGCCAGCAGTGTCCGGGGGACCAGCATTTACGAGCAGTACTTC. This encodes CASSVRGTSIYEQYF.

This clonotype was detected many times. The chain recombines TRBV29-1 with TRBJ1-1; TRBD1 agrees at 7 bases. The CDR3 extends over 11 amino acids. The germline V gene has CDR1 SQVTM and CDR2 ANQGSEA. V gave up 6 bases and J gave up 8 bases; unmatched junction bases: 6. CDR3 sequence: CSVGTAPEAFF. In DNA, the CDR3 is TGCAGCGTCGGGACAGCTCCAGAAGCTTTCTTT.